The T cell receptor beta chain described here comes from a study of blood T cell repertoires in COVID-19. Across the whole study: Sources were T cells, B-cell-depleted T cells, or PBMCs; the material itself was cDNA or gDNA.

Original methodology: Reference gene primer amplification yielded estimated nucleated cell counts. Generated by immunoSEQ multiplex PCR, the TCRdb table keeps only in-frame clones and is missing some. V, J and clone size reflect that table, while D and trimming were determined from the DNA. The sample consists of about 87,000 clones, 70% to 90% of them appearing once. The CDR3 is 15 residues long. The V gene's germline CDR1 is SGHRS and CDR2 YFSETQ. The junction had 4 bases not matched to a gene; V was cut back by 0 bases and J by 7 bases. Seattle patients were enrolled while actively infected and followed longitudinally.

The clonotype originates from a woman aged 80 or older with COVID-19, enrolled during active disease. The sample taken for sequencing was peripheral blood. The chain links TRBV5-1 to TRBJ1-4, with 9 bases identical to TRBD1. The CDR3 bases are TGCGCCAGCAGCTTGGACGGGACAGGGATTGAAAAACTGTTTTTT. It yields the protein CASSLDGTGIEKLFF. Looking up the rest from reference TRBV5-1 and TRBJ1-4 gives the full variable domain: KAGVTQTPRYLIKTRGQQVTLSCSPISGHRSVSWYQQTPGQGLQFLFEYFSETQRNKGNFPGRFSGRQFSNSRSEMNVSTLELGDSALYLCASSLDGTGIEKLFFGSGTQLSVL.